The 19 T cell receptor beta chains given below trace back to one sample, sequenced in a study of neurological immune-mediated disorders. Specified time point: technical triplicate 2. TCRdb itself ran the 5' RACE reads through MiXCR, one entry per CDR3 protein. The sample shows about 32,000 distinct CDR3 sequences, about an eighth of them seen only once. Sequencing was done on a sample of CD4+ T cells from blood. Receptors were obtained from a female donor with HTLV-1-associated myelopathy (HAM/TSP).

This clonotype was recorded at least ten times. The chain links TRBV10-3 to TRBJ2-7; 8 bases align to TRBD2. Trimming removed 7 bases from V and 2 bases from J; junction bases left unmatched: 4. The germline CDR1 and CDR2 sequences are ENHRY and SYGVKD. The CDR3 contains 13 residues. CDR3 sequence reads: CAIMKRETYEQYF. In DNA, the CDR3 is TGTGCCATCATGAAGCGGGAGACCTACGAGCAGTACTTC.

The chain employs TRBV4-1 and TRBJ2-1; TRBD1 matches 8 bases. There are 16 residues in the CDR3. Looked up from germline, CDR1 is MGHRA and CDR2 is YSYEKL. V lost 3 bases, J lost 8 bases, and 12 bases stayed unmatched. The DNA for the CDR3 is TGCGCCAGCAGCCACTCCGGGACAGGTGGCATCTATGAGCAGTTCTTC. Translation gives CASSHSGTGGIYEQFF.

The sample holds many counts of this clonotype. This chain links TRBV10-2 with TRBJ2-2; D not resolved. CDR3 size: 14 residues. Germline V lookup: CDR1 WSHSY, CDR2 SAAADI. V lost 2 bases and J 1 base, leaving 5 bases between the germline ends. The CDR3 region is CASSERRNTGELFF. As DNA, the CDR3 is TGCGCCAGCAGTGAGAGGCGGAACACCGGGGAGCTGTTTTTT.

In this sample, this clonotype is medium-sized. The gene calls are TRBV27 and TRBJ2-7; D is uncertain. V lost 6 bases and J 0 bases, leaving 9 bases between the germline ends. The CDR3 extends over 13 amino acids. Germline-derived CDR1 and CDR2 are MNHEY and SMNVEV (reference sequence). In DNA, the CDR3 is TGTGCCAGCAGCATGAATCCCTCCTACGAGCAGTACTTC. Residues: CASSMNPSYEQYF.

This clonotype has ten or more counts. V gene TRBV15 combines with J gene TRBJ1-1; D is uncertain. CDR3 length: 16 residues. Germline V gene sequence: CDR1 LNHNV, CDR2 YYDKDF (reference sequence). V lost 8 bases and J 0 bases, leaving 19 bases between the germline ends. The DNA for the CDR3 is TGTGCCACCCGGAACCGCGGGCTATTCATGAACACTGAAGCTTTCTTT. It specifies CATRNRGLFMNTEAFF.

This clonotype was observed at least ten times. This chain joins TRBV3-1 and TRBJ2-5; 12 nucleotides line up with TRBD1. The V segment lost 4 bases and the J segment 4 bases; nucleotides outside the gene matches: 1. This CDR3 is 14 amino acids long. From germline, CDR1 is LGHDT and CDR2 YNNKEL (reference sequence). The CDR3 DNA follows: TGTGCCAGCAGCCGGGACAGGGGGCGAGAGACCCAGTACTTC. It yields the protein CASSRDRGRETQYF.

This clonotype showed up many times. A single base separates this from a much larger clone, so it may be a read error. V gene TRBV7-2 combines with J gene TRBJ1-2; no firm D call. The V end lost 3 bases, the J end lost 7 bases, and 12 bases lay between the germline ends. The CDR3 has 13 amino acids. Germline values: CDR1 SGHTA, CDR2 FQGNSA. CDR3 coding DNA: TGTGCCAGCAGCTTCCCCGGGTGGCGTGGCTACACCTTC. Translating gives CASSFPGWRGYTF.

This clonotype was observed at least ten times. This sequence joins TRBV5-1 and TRBJ2-4, with 11 nucleotides matching TRBD1. The germline V gene has CDR1 SGHRS and CDR2 YFSETQ. The CDR3 is made up of 13 amino acids. Trimming took 3 bases from V and 8 from J; bases not matched to a gene: 1. The CDR3 region is CASSSGQGDIQYF. CDR3 in DNA: TGCGCCAGCAGCTCGGGACAGGGGGACATTCAGTACTTC.

This clonotype was seen ten or more times. The rearrangement joins TRBV5-1 to TRBJ2-5; D is perhaps TRBD2 (6 bases). Germline-derived CDR1 and CDR2 are SGHRS and YFSETQ. V was trimmed by 4 bases and J by 5 bases, leaving 15 bases between them. This CDR3 region has 14 residues. Here the CDR3 DNA reads TGCGCCAGCAGCCCGGAGGGTAGGCGCGAGACCCAGTACTTC. It codes for CASSPEGRRETQYF.

There are many counts of this clonotype. The chain joins TRBV24-1 to TRBJ2-2, with D perhaps given as TRBD1 or TRBD2 (5 bases each). The CDR3 has 15 amino acids. Deletions cut 4 bases from V and 0 bases from J, with 8 bases between. Per the germline V gene, CDR1 is KGHDR and CDR2 is SFDVKD. The CDR3 loop reads CATSEPGPNTGELFF. CDR3 coding DNA: TGTGCCACCAGTGAACCGGGGCCGAACACCGGGGAGCTGTTTTTT.

This clonotype has ten or more counts. One junction end does not reproduce the germline sequence, and a read error may be involved. The V call is TRBV7-9, the J call TRBJ1-4; TRBD1 is a possible D gene (6 bases). CDR3 size: 14 residues. Germline values: CDR1 SEHNR, CDR2 FQNEAQ (reference sequence). In DNA, the CDR3 is TGTGCCAGCAGCTTAGCAGGGGGAGGTGAAAAACTGCTTTTT. This sequence encodes CASSLAGGGEKLLF.

This clonotype appeared many times. This rearrangement joins TRBV5-1 to TRBJ2-3, with D possibly being TRBD2 (6 bases). CDR1 SGHRS and CDR2 YFSETQ come from the germline V gene. The CDR3 has 15 residues. Trimming removed 4 bases at V and 7 bases at J, with 19 bases between. The DNA of the CDR3 is TGCGCCAGCAGCCTTGGCGGGGAACCTTGGAATACGCAGTATTTT. It codes for CASSLGGEPWNTQYF.

On this clonotype: Sequence at one end of the junction differs from germline and may be a read error. The chain uses TRBV7-9 and TRBJ2-1; TRBD2 aligns across 13 bases. There are 17 residues in the CDR3. CDR1 is SEHNR and CDR2 is FQNEAQ in the germline V gene (reference sequence). CDR3 protein: CACSALGGTSGNNEQFF. CDR3 coding DNA: TGTGCCTGCAGTGCCCTAGGGGGGACTAGCGGGAACAATGAGCAGTTCTTC.

The chain combines TRBV20-1 with TRBJ2-5, with no clear D. The CDR3 spans 13 residues. Per the germline V gene, CDR1 is DFQATT and CDR2 is SNEGSKA (reference sequence). Trimming left V 0 bases short and J 11 bases short, with 16 bases between. The CDR3 DNA reads TGCAGTGCTAGAGATGAGTGCCCCGATACGCAGTACTTC. It specifies CSARDECPDTQYF.

This clonotype was seen repeatedly, ten times or more. J is TRBJ2-2 and V is TRBV10-3; TRBD2 matches at 11 bases. Germline CDR1 is ENHRY and CDR2 is SYGVKD. The junction had 7 bases not matched to a gene; V was cut back by 2 bases and J by 2 bases. This CDR3 has 18 amino acids. The DNA of the CDR3 is TGTGCCATCAGTGAGACTAGCGGGAGAGTGGCTAACACCGGGGAGCTGTTTTTT. Translated: CAISETSGRVANTGELFF.

In its sample, this clonotype was seen many times. This chain connects TRBV6-1 to TRBJ1-1, with a tentative D call TRBD1 (5 bases). Germline V lookup: CDR1 MNHNS, CDR2 SASEGT. The CDR3 has 13 amino acids. V was cut by 3 bases and J by 3 bases, with 8 bases left in between. The CDR3 spells CASSDLGDTEAFF. The CDR3 DNA sequence: TGTGCCAGCAGTGACTTGGGGGACACTGAAGCTTTCTTT.

As for this clonotype: It is likely a read error, because the conserved phenylalanine at the end of the CDR3 is missing. V is TRBV7-9 and J is TRBJ1-2; maybe TRBD1 (5 bases). This CDR3 is 15 amino acids long. CDR1 and CDR2 (germline): SEHNR, FQNEAQ (reference sequence). The CDR3 coding sequence is TGTGTCAGCAGCTTAGCGGGCCGGGACGTCGATGGCTACACCTCC. This codes for CVSSLAGRDVDGYTS.

This clonotype was detected many times. This sequence joins TRBV12-3 or TRBV12-4 and TRBJ2-2; 9 bases fit TRBD2. The CDR3 consists of 15 residues. V shed 8 bases, J shed 8 bases, and the junction held 12 bases outside the gene matches. The CDR3 spells CASRVAGVIGGELFF. CDR3 bases: TGTGCCAGCCGTGTAGCGGGGGTTATAGGTGGGGAGCTGTTTTTT.

The sample holds many counts of this clonotype. The chain uses TRBV20-1 and TRBJ1-6; D ambiguous. The CDR3 loop spans 15 amino acids. V lost 0 bases and J lost 7, with 13 bases in between. Germline-derived CDR1 and CDR2 are DFQATT and SNEGSKA (reference sequence). Here the CDR3 reads CSARDSRPMNSPLHF. The CDR3 DNA reads as TGCAGTGCTAGAGATAGCCGACCCATGAATTCACCCCTCCACTTT.